These T cell receptor beta chains were read from a single sample in a study of T cell repertoires in cytomegalovirus infection. MiXCR, run by TCRdb on the reads, gives a single entry per CDR3 protein. The top ten clones hold 15% to 20% of a sample with roughly 250,000 distinct CDR3 sequences, approximately 22% of them seen once. The sequencing input was CD8+ T cells from PBMCs. The receptor source for this set is a human donor in good health (CMV status not recorded). Some clones in this sample may be carry-over from other donors' samples. The CDR3 runs from the conserved cysteine through the conserved F or W. A D gene is named only where the DNA matches it firmly. Size is omitted from some rows. Given values are once, few, many or a class for expanded clones.

size: .; V: TRBV28; J: TRBJ1-4; D: .; CDR3: CASSLQPNEKLFF; DNA: TGCGCCAGCAGTTTACAACCGAATGAAAAACTGTTTTTT
size: many; V: TRBV7-8; J: TRBJ2-5; D: .; CDR3: CASSKGHQQETQYF; DNA: TGTGCCAGCAGCAAGGGACACCAGCAAGAGACCCAGTACTTC
size: few; V: TRBV27; J: TRBJ1-1; D: TRBD1; CDR3: CASSPYRDRGTEAFF; DNA: TGTGCCAGCAGTCCCTACCGGGACAGGGGAACTGAAGCTTTCTTT
size: .; V: TRBV19; J: TRBJ2-3; D: .; CDR3: CASSIDLGITDTQYF; DNA: TGTGCCAGTAGTATAGATCTTGGGATCACAGATACGCAGTATTTT
size: .; V: TRBV18; J: TRBJ1-2; D: .; CDR3: CASSPQGPGPTYGYTF; DNA: TGTGCCAGCTCACCACAGGGACCGGGACCAACTTATGGCTACACCTTC
size: .; V: TRBV6-2/TRBV6-3; J: TRBJ1-1; D: .; CDR3: CASQALPAKDTEAFF; DNA: TGTGCCAGCCAGGCTCTCCCCGCGAAGGACACTGAAGCTTTCTTT
size: .; V: TRBV4-1; J: TRBJ2-1; D: .; CDR3: CASSQDMTPANEQFF; DNA: TGCGCCAGCAGCCAAGATATGACACCTGCCAATGAGCAGTTCTTC
size: .; V: TRBV7-9; J: TRBJ2-5; D: .; CDR3: CASSPLQETQYF; DNA: TGTGCCAGCAGCCCCCTTCAAGAGACCCAGTACTTC
size: .; V: TRBV19; J: TRBJ2-1; D: .; CDR3: CASSVGRGDYNEQFF; DNA: TGTGCCAGTAGTGTGGGCCGCGGGGACTACAATGAGCAGTTCTTC
size: few; V: TRBV7-2; J: TRBJ2-7; D: TRBD2; CDR3: CASSWASGGAYEQYF; DNA: TGTGCCAGCAGCTGGGCTAGCGGGGGGGCCTACGAGCAGTACTTC
size: few; V: TRBV4-1; J: TRBJ1-1; D: .; CDR3: CASSQDQAAYPGDTEAFF; DNA: TGCGCCAGCAGCCAGGACCAAGCTGCGTATCCGGGGGACACTGAAGCTTTCTTT
size: .; V: TRBV4-1; J: TRBJ2-1; D: TRBD1; CDR3: CASSQEGWDSSYNEQFF; DNA: TGCGCCAGCAGCCAAGAAGGGTGGGACAGCTCCTACAATGAGCAGTTCTTC
size: .; V: TRBV6-6; J: TRBJ1-1; D: TRBD1; CDR3: CASSRTGMENTEAFF; DNA: TGTGCCAGCAGCAGGACAGGGATGGAGAACACTGAAGCTTTCTTT
size: .; V: TRBV7-9; J: TRBJ2-3; D: .; CDR3: CASKASTSTDTQYF; DNA: TGTGCCAGCAAGGCCAGTACTAGCACAGATACGCAGTATTTT
size: .; V: TRBV14; J: TRBJ1-6; D: .; CDR3: CASSHPRGGNSPLHF; DNA: TGTGCCAGCAGCCACCCAAGGGGTGGGAATTCACCCCTCCACTTT
size: .; V: TRBV27; J: TRBJ2-1; D: .; CDR3: CASSLSHSYNEQFF; DNA: TGTGCCAGCAGTTTAAGCCACTCCTACAATGAGCAGTTCTTC
size: .; V: TRBV20-1; J: TRBJ1-1; D: .; CDR3: CSANGLMNTEAFF; DNA: TGCAGTGCCAATGGCCTTATGAACACTGAAGCTTTCTTT
size: few; V: TRBV27; J: TRBJ1-1; D: .; CDR3: CASGVGANTEAFF; DNA: TGTGCCAGCGGCGTGGGGGCGAACACTGAAGCTTTCTTT
size: many; V: TRBV7-2; J: TRBJ1-1; D: .; CDR3: CASSLVSPIDEAFF; DNA: TGTGCCAGCAGCTTAGTCTCGCCCATAGATGAAGCTTTCTTT
size: many; V: TRBV7-8; J: TRBJ2-1; D: .; CDR3: CASSLYTDNEQFF; DNA: TGTGCCAGCAGCTTATACACCGACAATGAGCAGTTCTTC
size: .; V: TRBV29-1; J: TRBJ2-7; D: .; CDR3: CSVEDTGAGTRYEQYF; DNA: TGCAGCGTTGAAGATACTGGGGCGGGAACCCGCTACGAGCAGTACTTC
size: few; V: TRBV7-9; J: TRBJ1-1; D: .; CDR3: CASSLFAGAVNTEAFF; DNA: TGTGCCAGCAGCTTATTCGCAGGGGCGGTGAACACTGAAGCTTTCTTT
size: few; V: TRBV30; J: TRBJ1-1; D: TRBD1; CDR3: CAWSTGGGTEAFF; DNA: TGTGCCTGGAGTACAGGGGGCGGCACTGAAGCTTTCTTT
size: .; V: TRBV7-9; J: TRBJ2-3; D: .; CDR3: CASSSTSEYNTQYF; DNA: TGTGCCAGCAGCTCCACTTCTGAGTATAATACGCAGTATTTT
size: few; V: TRBV2; J: TRBJ2-5; D: .; CDR3: CASSFPRGADRTQYF; DNA: TGTGCCAGCAGTTTCCCACGGGGGGCCGACAGGACCCAGTACTTC
size: .; V: TRBV29-1; J: TRBJ1-2; D: .; CDR3: CSVEDVEADYGYTF; DNA: TGCAGCGTTGAAGATGTGGAGGCAGACTATGGCTACACCTTC